The 11 T cell receptor beta chains presented below share a single source sample, sequenced in a study of T cell repertoires in cytomegalovirus infection. The antigens for these receptors are not known. TCRdb re-analysed the reads in MiXCR, keeping a single row per CDR3 protein. The sample lists some 50,000 distinct CDR3 sequences, roughly 20% occurring once. Specimen: CD8+ T cells from cultured PBMCs, collected from culture after CMV antigen stimulation. These receptors all stem from a human donor in good health (CMV status not recorded). Some clones in this sample may be carry-over from other donors' samples.

V usage is TRBV7-6 and J usage is TRBJ2-3; TRBD1 matches 7 bases. This CDR3 has 14 amino acids. The trim removed 5 bases at V and 4 bases at J, leaving 6 bases unmatched. CDR1 is SGHVS and CDR2 is FNYEAQ in the germline V gene. The CDR3 spells CASSGGQDPDTQYF. CDR3 bases: TGTGCCAGCAGCGGAGGACAGGATCCAGATACGCAGTATTTT.

The chain combines TRBV20-1 with TRBJ1-2; 7 nucleotides match TRBD1. Germline loops: CDR1 DFQATT, CDR2 SNEGSKA (reference sequence). V shed 4 bases, J shed 10 bases, and the junction held 3 bases outside the gene matches. The CDR3 consists of 10 residues. CDR3 bases: TGCAGTGCTAAACAGGGGTTCTACACCTTC. Its protein product is CSAKQGFYTF.

This chain joins TRBV4-1 and TRBJ2-1, with D hard to call. V was pared by 0 bases and J by 6 bases, with 6 bases between. The CDR3 has 13 amino acids. Germline V lookup: CDR1 MGHRA, CDR2 YSYEKL. The CDR3 bases are TGCGCCAGCAGCCAAGAGGACGTCAATGAGCAGTTCTTC. It codes for CASSQEDVNEQFF.

This clonotype was recorded a few times. The chain is built from TRBV7-6 and TRBJ2-4; TRBD1 matches 9 bases. The CDR3 has 16 amino acids. V was clipped by 6 bases and J by 8 bases; unmatched bases: 14. Germline lookup yields CDR1 SGHVS and CDR2 FNYEAQ. The CDR3 is CASSPDLGQGIDIQYF. In DNA form, the CDR3 reads TGTGCCAGCAGTCCTGATTTGGGACAGGGAATCGACATTCAGTACTTC.

Many counts were recorded for this clonotype. This rearrangement joins TRBV7-6 to TRBJ2-1; D is uncertain. V was cut by 1 base and J by 8 bases, with 6 bases left in between. The CDR3 is 12 amino acids. The V gene's germline CDR1 is SGHVS and CDR2 FNYEAQ. The CDR3 DNA reads as TGTGCCAGCAGCTTAGTGGCCCATGAGCAGTTCTTC. It encodes CASSLVAHEQFF.

V usage is TRBV19 and J usage is TRBJ2-1; 10 bases align to TRBD2. The CDR3 loop spans 15 amino acids. Germline V gene lookup returns CDR1 LNHDA and CDR2 SQIVND (reference sequence). The V and J ends lost 3 bases and 3 bases, in that order; junction bases with no gene match: 2. In DNA, the CDR3 is TGTGCCAGTAGTATCACTAGCGGGGTCTACAATGAGCAGTTCTTC. It specifies CASSITSGVYNEQFF.

The chain has TRBV10-1 and TRBJ2-2; TRBD2 matches at 7 bases. The CDR3 spans 16 residues. The junction had 14 bases not matched to a gene; V was cut back by 6 bases and J by 7 bases. CDR1 is WNHNN, CDR2 SYGVQD, per germline (reference sequence). The CDR3 DNA is TGCGCCAGCAGCGGTCTTGGTGCGGGAGAGGACGGGGAGCTGTTTTTT. Encoded protein: CASSGLGAGEDGELFF.

This clonotype was seen only a few times. CDR3: CASSQLLAGSNTGELFF. The CDR3 DNA is TGTGCCAGCAGCCAACTGTTAGCGGGATCGAACACCGGGGAGCTGTTTTTT. The V and J genes are TRBV7-6 and TRBJ2-2; 8 bases are a match to TRBD2. The CDR3 length is 17 residues. V lost 5 bases and J lost 0; bases outside the gene matches: 8. CDR1 SGHVS and CDR2 FNYEAQ come from the germline V gene.

The J gene is TRBJ2-7, the V gene TRBV6-2 or TRBV6-3; D could derive from TRBD1 or TRBD2 (5 bases each). This CDR3 comprises 16 residues. V shed 5 bases and J shed 1 base, with 18 bases lying between them. CDR1 and CDR2 from the germline V gene are MNHEY and SVGEGT. The CDR3 sequence: CASSLERGPRSYEQYF. The CDR3 DNA sequence: TGTGCCAGCAGTCTAGAGAGGGGTCCCAGATCCTACGAGCAGTACTTC.

The V gene is TRBV7-2, the J gene TRBJ2-2; TRBD1 matches 8 bases. The V gene end was trimmed by 2 bases and the J gene end by 3 bases; junction bases not matched to a gene: 5. Germline CDR1 is SGHTA and CDR2 is FQGNSA. The CDR3 extends over 16 amino acids. In DNA, the CDR3 is TGTGCCAGCAGCTTAAAGGGACAGGACTACACCGGGGAGCTGTTTTTT. It is translated as CASSLKGQDYTGELFF.

At least ten counts were recorded for this clonotype. CDR3 bases: TGCGCCAGCAGCCAAGAGGTTTGGGCCTTTGGAAACATTCAGTACTTC. Translation gives CASSQEVWAFGNIQYF. This chain joins TRBV4-3 and TRBJ2-4; D call uncertain. The germline gives CDR1 LGHNA, CDR2 YSLEER. The CDR3 length is 16 residues. V lost 0 bases, J lost 6 bases, and 15 bases lay in between.